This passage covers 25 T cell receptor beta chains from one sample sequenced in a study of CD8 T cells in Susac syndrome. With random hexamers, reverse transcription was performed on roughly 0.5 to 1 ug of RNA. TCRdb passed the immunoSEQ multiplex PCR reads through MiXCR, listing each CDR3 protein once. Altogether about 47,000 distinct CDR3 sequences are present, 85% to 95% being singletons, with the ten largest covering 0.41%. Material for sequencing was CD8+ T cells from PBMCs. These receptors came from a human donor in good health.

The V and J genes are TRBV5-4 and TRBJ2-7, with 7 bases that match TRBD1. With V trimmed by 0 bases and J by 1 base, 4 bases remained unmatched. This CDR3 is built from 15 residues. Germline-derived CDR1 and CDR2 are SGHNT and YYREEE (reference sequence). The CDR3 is CASSLGQGTSYEQYF. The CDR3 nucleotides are TGTGCCAGCAGCTTGGGACAGGGAACGTCCTACGAGCAGTACTTC.

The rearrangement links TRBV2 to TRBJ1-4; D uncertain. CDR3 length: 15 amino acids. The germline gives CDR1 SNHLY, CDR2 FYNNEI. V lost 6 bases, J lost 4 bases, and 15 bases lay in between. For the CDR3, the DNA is TGTGCCAGCAGAGTGAGATTAGGGAATAATGAAAAACTGTTTTTT. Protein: CASRVRLGNNEKLFF.

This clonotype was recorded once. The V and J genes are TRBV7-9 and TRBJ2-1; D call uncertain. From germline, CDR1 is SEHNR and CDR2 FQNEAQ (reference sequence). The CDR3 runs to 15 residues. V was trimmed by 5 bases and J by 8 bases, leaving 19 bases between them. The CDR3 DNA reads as TGTGCCAGCAGCCTCGTCGGGTTGGGGTTGCATGAGCAGTTCTTC. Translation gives CASSLVGLGLHEQFF.

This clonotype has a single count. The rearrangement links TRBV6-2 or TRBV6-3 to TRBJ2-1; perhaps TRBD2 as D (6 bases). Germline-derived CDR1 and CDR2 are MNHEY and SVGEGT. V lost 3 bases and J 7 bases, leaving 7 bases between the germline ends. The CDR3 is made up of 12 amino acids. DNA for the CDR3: TGTGCCAGCAGTTATGGGAGGAATGAGCAGTTCTTC. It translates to CASSYGRNEQFF.

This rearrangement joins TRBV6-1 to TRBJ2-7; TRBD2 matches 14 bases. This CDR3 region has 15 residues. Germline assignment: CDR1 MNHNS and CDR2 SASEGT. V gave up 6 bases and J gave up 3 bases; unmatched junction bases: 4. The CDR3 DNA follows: TGTGCCAGCAGGACGGGACTAGCGGGAGTCTACGAGCAGTACTTC. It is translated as CASRTGLAGVYEQYF.

CDR3 residues: CASSPGPNYGYTF. For the CDR3, the DNA is TGTGCCTCCAGCCCAGGCCCTAACTATGGCTACACCTTC. The rearrangement uses TRBV2 and TRBJ1-2; D remains ambiguous. The germline V gene encodes CDR1 SNHLY and CDR2 FYNNEI. The CDR3 totals 13 residues. Trimming shortened V by 11 bases and J by 0 bases, and 13 bases separated the two germline ends.

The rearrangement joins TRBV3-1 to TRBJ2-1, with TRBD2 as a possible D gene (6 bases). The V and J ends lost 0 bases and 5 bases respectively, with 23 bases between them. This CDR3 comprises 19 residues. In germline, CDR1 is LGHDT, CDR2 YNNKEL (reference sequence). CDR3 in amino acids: CASSQDGRVAVRIDNEQFF. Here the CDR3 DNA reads TGTGCCAGCAGCCAAGATGGGCGTGTAGCGGTCCGGATAGACAATGAGCAGTTCTTC.

CDR3 region: CSAVTLSYGYTF. CDR3 bases: TGCAGCGCCGTTACCCTTAGCTATGGCTACACCTTC. The V call is TRBV29-1, the J call TRBJ1-2; D gene ambiguous. Trimming took off 7 bases at V and 4 bases at J, with 13 bases between the two ends. The CDR3 extends over 12 amino acids. Germline V lookup: CDR1 SQVTM, CDR2 ANQGSEA.

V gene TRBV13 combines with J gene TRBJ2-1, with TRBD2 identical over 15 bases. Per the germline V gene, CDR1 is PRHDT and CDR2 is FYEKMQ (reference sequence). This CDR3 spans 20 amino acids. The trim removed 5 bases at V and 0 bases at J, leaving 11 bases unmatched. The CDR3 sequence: CASSPGLAGGLPLSYNEQFF. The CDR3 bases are TGTGCCAGCAGCCCGGGACTAGCGGGAGGACTGCCCCTCTCCTACAATGAGCAGTTCTTC.

In DNA form, the CDR3 reads TGTGCCAGCAGCGTGGGATCAGAGACTGAAGCTTTCTTT. Its translation: CASSVGSETEAFF. This chain links TRBV5-4 with TRBJ1-1; D not certain. The V gene lost 4 bases and the J gene lost 5 bases, with 12 bases spanning the gap. Germline V CDR1 and CDR2: SGHNT, YYREEE (reference sequence). The CDR3 has 13 residues. The full variable domain, with the rest looked up from reference TRBV5-4 and TRBJ1-1, is ETGVTQSPTHLIKTRGQQVTLRCSSQSGHNTVSWYQQALGQGPQFIFQYYREEENGRGNFPPRFSGLQFPNYSSELNVNALELDDSALYLCASSVGSETEAFFGQGTRLTVV.

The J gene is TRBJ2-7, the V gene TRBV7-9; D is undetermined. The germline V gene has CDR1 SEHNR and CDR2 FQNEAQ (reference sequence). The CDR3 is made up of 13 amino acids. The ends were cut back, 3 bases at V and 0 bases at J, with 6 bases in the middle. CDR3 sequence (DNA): TGTGCCAGCAGCTTGCAGAGCTCCTACGAGCAGTACTTC. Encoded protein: CASSLQSSYEQYF.

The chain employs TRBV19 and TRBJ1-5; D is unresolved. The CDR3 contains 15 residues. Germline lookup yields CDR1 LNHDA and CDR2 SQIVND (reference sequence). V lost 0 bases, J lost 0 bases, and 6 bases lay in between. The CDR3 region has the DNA TGTGCCAGTAGTATAGATGAATATAGCAATCAGCCCCAGCATTTT. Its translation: CASSIDEYSNQPQHF. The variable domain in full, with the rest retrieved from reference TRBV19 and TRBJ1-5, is DGGITQSPKYLFRKEGQNVTLSCEQNLNHDAMYWYRQDPGQGLRLIYYSQIVNDFQKGDIAEGYSVSREKKESFPLTVTSAQKNPTAFYLCASSIDEYSNQPQHFGDGTRLSIL.

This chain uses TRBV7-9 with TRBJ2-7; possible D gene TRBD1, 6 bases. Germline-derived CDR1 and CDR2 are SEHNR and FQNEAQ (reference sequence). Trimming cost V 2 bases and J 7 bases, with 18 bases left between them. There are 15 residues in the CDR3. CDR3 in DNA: TGTGCCAGCAGCTTACCAACAACTGGGGGACAAGAGCAGTACTTC. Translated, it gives CASSLPTTGGQEQYF.

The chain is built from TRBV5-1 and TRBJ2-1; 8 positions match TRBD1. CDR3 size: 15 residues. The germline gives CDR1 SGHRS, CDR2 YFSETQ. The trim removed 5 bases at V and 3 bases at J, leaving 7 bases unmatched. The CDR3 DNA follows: TGCGCCAGCAGTCTTGGCGGGACAGGCTACAATGAGCAGTTCTTC. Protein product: CASSLGGTGYNEQFF.

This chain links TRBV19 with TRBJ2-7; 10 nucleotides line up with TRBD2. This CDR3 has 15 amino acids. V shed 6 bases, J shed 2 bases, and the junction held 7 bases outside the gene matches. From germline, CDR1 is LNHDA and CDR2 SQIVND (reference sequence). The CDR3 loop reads CASRYTAGGTYEQYF. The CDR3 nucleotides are TGTGCCAGTAGGTACACAGCGGGAGGGACCTACGAGCAGTACTTC.

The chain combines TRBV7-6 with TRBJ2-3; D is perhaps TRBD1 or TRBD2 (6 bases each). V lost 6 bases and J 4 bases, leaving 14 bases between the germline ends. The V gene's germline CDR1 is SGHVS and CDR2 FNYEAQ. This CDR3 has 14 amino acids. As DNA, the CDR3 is TGTGCCAGCAGTAGGGTGGGGGGCTCAGATACGCAGTATTTT. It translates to CASSRVGGSDTQYF.

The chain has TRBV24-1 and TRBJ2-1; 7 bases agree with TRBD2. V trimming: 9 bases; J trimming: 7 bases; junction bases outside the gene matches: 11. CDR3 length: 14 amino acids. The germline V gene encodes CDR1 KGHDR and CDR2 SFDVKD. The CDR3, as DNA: TGTGCCACCTCCTTTGGGGGAGGGGAGAATGAGCAGTTCTTC. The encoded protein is CATSFGGGENEQFF.

CDR3 region: CASSPRRSSGISYNEQFF. The CDR3, as DNA: TGTGCCAGCAGCCCACGGAGGTCTAGCGGGATTTCCTACAATGAGCAGTTCTTC. This sequence joins TRBV7-9 and TRBJ2-1; 9 nucleotides line up with TRBD2. Trimming cost V 5 bases and J 1 base; bases outside gene matches: 12. CDR1 and CDR2 (germline): SEHNR, FQNEAQ (reference sequence). The CDR3 loop spans 18 amino acids.

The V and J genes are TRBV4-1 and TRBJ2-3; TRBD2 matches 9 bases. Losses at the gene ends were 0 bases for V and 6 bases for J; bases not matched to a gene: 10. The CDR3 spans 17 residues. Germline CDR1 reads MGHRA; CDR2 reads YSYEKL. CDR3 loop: CASSQDPTEAGGDTQYF. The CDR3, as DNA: TGCGCCAGCAGCCAAGACCCAACGGAAGCGGGAGGCGATACGCAGTATTTT.

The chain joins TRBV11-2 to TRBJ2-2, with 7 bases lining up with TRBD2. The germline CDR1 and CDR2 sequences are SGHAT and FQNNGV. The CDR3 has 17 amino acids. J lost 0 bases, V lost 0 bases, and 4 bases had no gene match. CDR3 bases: TGTGCCAGCAGCTTAGATCTGGGGGGGACGAACACCGGGGAGCTGTTTTTT. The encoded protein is CASSLDLGGTNTGELFF.

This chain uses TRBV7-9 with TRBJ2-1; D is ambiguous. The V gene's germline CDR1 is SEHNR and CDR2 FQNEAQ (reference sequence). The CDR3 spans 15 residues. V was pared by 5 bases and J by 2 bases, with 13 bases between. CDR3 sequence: CASSLGVDTYNEQFF. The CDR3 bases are TGTGCCAGCAGCCTCGGAGTGGATACCTACAATGAGCAGTTCTTC. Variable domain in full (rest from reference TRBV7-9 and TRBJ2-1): DTGVSQNPRHKITKRGQNVTFRCDPISEHNRLYWYRQTLGQGPEFLTYFQNEAQLEKSRLLSDRFSAERPKGSFSTLEIQRTEQGDSAMYLCASSLGVDTYNEQFFGPGTRLTVL.

The CDR3 region is CSVATGRDYGYTF. In DNA, the CDR3 is TGCAGCGTCGCGACAGGGAGGGACTATGGCTACACCTTC. The rearrangement uses TRBV29-1 and TRBJ1-2; 7 bases fit TRBD1. V shed 6 bases and J 3 bases; nucleotides not matched to a gene: 7. Germline CDR1 is SQVTM and CDR2 is ANQGSEA. The CDR3 length is 13 residues.

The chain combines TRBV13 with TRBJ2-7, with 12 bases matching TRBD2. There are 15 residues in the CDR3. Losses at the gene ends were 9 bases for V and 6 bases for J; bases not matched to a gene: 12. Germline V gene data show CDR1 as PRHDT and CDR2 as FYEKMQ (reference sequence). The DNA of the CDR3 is TGTGCCAGTTCTAGCGGGAGGGCCCCTGGTGGCGAGCAGTACTTC. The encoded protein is CASSSGRAPGGEQYF.

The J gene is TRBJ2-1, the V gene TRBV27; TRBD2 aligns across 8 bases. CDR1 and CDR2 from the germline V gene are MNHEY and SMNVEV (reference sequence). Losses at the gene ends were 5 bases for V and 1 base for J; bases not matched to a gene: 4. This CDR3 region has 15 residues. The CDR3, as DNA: TGTGCCAGCAGTCTGGCGGGGGGTTCCTACAATGAGCAGTTCTTC. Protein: CASSLAGGSYNEQFF.

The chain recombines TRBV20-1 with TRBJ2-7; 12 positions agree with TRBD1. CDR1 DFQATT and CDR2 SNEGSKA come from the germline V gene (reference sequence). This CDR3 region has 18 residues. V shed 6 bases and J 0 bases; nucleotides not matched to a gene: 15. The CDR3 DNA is TGCAGTGCGGTCGCCGGGACAGGGGGCACTCGAGGCTCCTACGAGCAGTACTTC. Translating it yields CSAVAGTGGTRGSYEQYF.